Following are 22 T cell receptor beta chains from one sample sequenced in a study of CD8+CD57+ T cells in acquired aplastic anemia. TCR beta VDJ and CDR3 profiling used genomic DNA as template. Each CDR3 protein gets one entry after TCRdb re-called the reads with MiXCR. This sample yields 200,000 to 250,000 distinct CDR3 sequences, of which 34% are seen a single time; 1.1% belongs to the top ten. The sequencing input was sorted CD4+, CD8+, or CD8+CD57+ T cells (not recorded which) from PBMCs. These receptors all come from a human donor in good health, serving as a control.

This sequence joins TRBV5-4 and TRBJ2-7, with a possible D match to TRBD1 (6 bases). Per germline, CDR1 SGHNT and CDR2 YYREEE (reference sequence). This CDR3 has 14 amino acids. V gave up 5 bases and J gave up 2 bases, with 14 bases separating them. DNA for the CDR3: TGTGCCAGCAGGCCGGACAGTGGGCCCTACGAGCAGTACTTC. It is translated as CASRPDSGPYEQYF. Supplemented by reference TRBV5-4 and TRBJ2-7, the full variable domain reads ETGVTQSPTHLIKTRGQQVTLRCSSQSGHNTVSWYQQALGQGPQFIFQYYREEENGRGNFPPRFSGLQFPNYSSELNVNALELDDSALYLCASRPDSGPYEQYFGPGTRLTVT.

This clonotype was seen ten or more times. This chain links TRBV20-1 with TRBJ2-1; D is uncertain. CDR3 length equals 11 residues. V was pared by 4 bases and J by 10 bases, with 11 bases between. Germline V gene sequence: CDR1 DFQATT, CDR2 SNEGSKA (reference sequence). The CDR3: CSATAIEEQFF. The CDR3 region has the DNA TGCAGTGCTACAGCTATAGAAGAGCAGTTCTTC.

This sequence joins TRBV6-1 and TRBJ2-5; 7 bases match TRBD2. After removal of 8 bases from V and 4 bases from J, the junction contained 16 bases not matched to a gene. The CDR3 is 16 amino acids. Looked up from germline, CDR1 is MNHNS and CDR2 is SASEGT. CDR3 sequence reads: CASSAWGGGKLETQYF. The CDR3 DNA reads as TGTGCCAGCTCTGCGTGGGGGGGGGGGAAGTTAGAGACCCAGTACTTC.

This clonotype showed up many times. CDR3 nucleotide sequence: TGCAGTGCTAAACGGGACGGCATTCTATCTGGAAACACCATATATTTT. It translates to CSAKRDGILSGNTIYF. The chain uses TRBV20-1 and TRBJ1-3, with D possibly TRBD1 on 5 matching bases. Trimming took 4 bases from V and 1 from J, leaving 17 bases between them. Looked up from germline, CDR1 is DFQATT and CDR2 is SNEGSKA (reference sequence). The CDR3 extends over 16 amino acids.

The rearrangement links TRBV5-1 to TRBJ2-1; 7 positions match TRBD2. Germline V gene lookup returns CDR1 SGHRS and CDR2 YFSETQ. This CDR3 spans 14 amino acids. With V trimmed by 1 base and J by 6 bases, 4 bases remained unmatched. The chain's CDR3 is CASSLSGGLNEQFF. CDR3 bases: TGCGCCAGCAGCTTGTCGGGAGGTCTCAATGAGCAGTTCTTC. The entire variable domain, with the rest obtained from reference TRBV5-1 and TRBJ2-1, is as follows: KAGVTQTPRYLIKTRGQQVTLSCSPISGHRSVSWYQQTPGQGLQFLFEYFSETQRNKGNFPGRFSGRQFSNSRSEMNVSTLELGDSALYLCASSLSGGLNEQFFGPGTRLTVL.

This clonotype appeared many times. The CDR3 DNA is TGTGCCAGCCATCCCTTGGGGGGGAGCGTCACAGATACGCAGTATTTT. Amino acids: CASHPLGGSVTDTQYF. The gene calls are TRBV2 and TRBJ2-3; the match to TRBD2 covers 7 bases. Losses at the gene ends were 8 bases for V and 2 bases for J; bases not matched to a gene: 13. Germline loops: CDR1 SNHLY, CDR2 FYNNEI. The CDR3 is 16 amino acids.

The chain uses TRBV2 and TRBJ1-6; D unresolved. Germline-derived CDR1 and CDR2 are SNHLY and FYNNEI. There are 14 residues in the CDR3. V gave up 6 bases and J gave up 6 bases, with 12 bases separating them. As DNA, the CDR3 is TGTGCCAGCAGGGATGGACCAATTAATTCACCCCTCCACTTT. Amino acids: CASRDGPINSPLHF.

This chain connects TRBV7-9 to TRBJ2-1, with a weak D call TRBD2 (6 bases). Trimming took 3 bases from V and 10 from J, leaving 7 bases between them. Germline values: CDR1 SEHNR, CDR2 FQNEAQ (reference sequence). The CDR3 loop spans 11 amino acids. CDR3 loop: CASSFGLEQFF. The CDR3 coding sequence is TGTGCCAGCAGCTTCGGACTAGAGCAGTTCTTC. Full variable domain (outside the CDR3, taken from reference TRBV7-9 and TRBJ2-1): DTGVSQNPRHKITKRGQNVTFRCDPISEHNRLYWYRQTLGQGPEFLTYFQNEAQLEKSRLLSDRFSAERPKGSFSTLEIQRTEQGDSAMYLCASSFGLEQFFGPGTRLTVL.

This clonotype has just one count. The chain couples TRBV6-4 to TRBJ2-6; 7 bases match TRBD1. Germline-derived CDR1 and CDR2 are MRHNA and SNTAGT. The CDR3 contains 17 residues. With 0 bases clipped from V and 0 bases from J, the junction kept 2 bases outside the gene matches. The CDR3 region has the DNA TGTGCCAGCAGTGACTCGTCAGGGGGCTCTGGGGCCAACGTCCTGACTTTC. Encoded protein: CASSDSSGGSGANVLTF.

This clonotype was picked up many times. The chain recombines TRBV24-1 with TRBJ2-2; D gene ambiguous. Germline CDR1 KGHDR, CDR2 SFDVKD. V lost 3 bases, J lost 5 bases, and 15 bases lay in between. CDR3 length equals 16 residues. In nucleotides, the CDR3 is TGTGCCACCAGTGATCCATTATCCCAGCAGACCGGGGAGCTGTTTTTT. It yields the protein CATSDPLSQQTGELFF.

Of note for this clonotype: At one of its ends the junction is not consistent with the germline gene, which may arise from a read error. The J gene is TRBJ2-1, the V gene TRBV11-3; D could derive from TRBD1 or TRBD2 (5 bases each). The germline V gene has CDR1 SGHNT and CDR2 YENEEA. This CDR3 spans 15 amino acids. For the CDR3, the DNA is TGTGCCAGCAGCTTAGGGGACGGAGCGTACAATGAGCAGCTCTTC. Its translation: CASSLGDGAYNEQLF.

On this clonotype itself: Just one base apart from a much larger clone, this may be a read error. The chain is built from TRBV20-1 and TRBJ1-2, with D unclear. The CDR3 is 17 residues long. In germline, CDR1 is DFQATT, CDR2 SNEGSKA (reference sequence). The CDR3 DNA is TGCAGTGCTAGAGGTGGCTATCTGGGCGGCGCTAACAATGGCTACACCTTC. Protein product: CSARGGYLGGANNGYTF.

The chain links TRBV2 to TRBJ2-3; 9 bases match TRBD1. In germline, CDR1 is SNHLY, CDR2 FYNNEI. This CDR3 has 15 residues. V shed 7 bases and J 0 bases; nucleotides not matched to a gene: 5. The CDR3 nucleotides read TGTGCCAGCACCGGGACAGGGTTTAGCACAGATACGCAGTATTTT. Translating gives CASTGTGFSTDTQYF.

This clonotype was observed a handful of times. This chain links TRBV18 with TRBJ1-1, with D possibly being TRBD1 (5 bases). This CDR3 spans 13 amino acids. V shed 2 bases and J shed 2 bases, with 6 bases lying between them. Germline loops: CDR1 KGHSH, CDR2 LQKENI. CDR3 bases: TGTGCCAGCTCACCAGACAGTAACACTGAAGCTTTCTTT. This translates into CASSPDSNTEAFF.

Many counts were recorded for this clonotype. The J gene is TRBJ2-2, the V gene TRBV19, with 7 bases identical to TRBD1. The CDR3 totals 14 residues. Germline V gives CDR1 LNHDA, CDR2 SQIVND (reference sequence). The V gene end was trimmed by 6 bases and the J gene end by 4 bases; junction bases not matched to a gene: 5. The CDR3 here is CASRTGTTTGELFF. CDR3 coding DNA: TGTGCCAGTAGGACAGGGACGACCACCGGGGAGCTGTTTTTT.

This clonotype was picked up many times. The J gene is TRBJ1-1, the V gene TRBV7-9; weak D call: TRBD1 (6 bases). Trimming left V 8 bases short and J 3 bases short, with 13 bases between. Germline values: CDR1 SEHNR, CDR2 FQNEAQ (reference sequence). The length of the CDR3 is 13 residues. The CDR3 loop reads CASYGGRYTEAFF. DNA of the CDR3: TGTGCCAGCTACGGGGGGCGTTACACTGAAGCTTTCTTT.

This clonotype showed up many times. This sequence joins TRBV7-3 and TRBJ2-1, with a possible D match to TRBD1 (6 bases). The V end lost 6 bases, the J end lost 6 bases, and 18 bases lay between the germline ends. In germline, CDR1 is SGHTA, CDR2 FQGTGA. The CDR3 contains 15 residues. This chain's CDR3 is CASSLDSAGGNEQFF. CDR3 DNA: TGTGCCAGCAGTCTGGACAGCGCAGGAGGCAATGAGCAGTTCTTC.

This clonotype was observed many times. The gene calls are TRBV7-3 and TRBJ1-2; D may be TRBD1 (5 bases). CDR3 length: 13 residues. CDR1 and CDR2 from the germline V gene are SGHTA and FQGTGA. V was shortened by 1 base and J by 7 bases, with 10 bases between the two germline ends. CDR3 region: CASSLNGGAGYTF. Here the CDR3 DNA reads TGTGCCAGCAGCTTAAATGGAGGGGCTGGCTACACCTTC.

The V call is TRBV9, the J call TRBJ2-2; no reliable D call. This CDR3 spans 16 amino acids. Germline V CDR1 and CDR2: SGDLS, YYNGEE. The ends were cut back, 3 bases at V and 1 base at J, with 13 bases in the middle. The CDR3 sequence is CASSALGDLNTGELFF. For the CDR3, the DNA is TGTGCCAGCAGCGCTCTTGGGGATTTGAACACCGGGGAGCTGTTTTTT.

This clonotype was seen ten or more times. CDR3 sequence: CSARSGSGNQPQHF. The CDR3 DNA reads as TGCAGTGCTAGATCAGGGTCTGGGAATCAGCCCCAGCATTTT. The V and J genes are TRBV20-1 and TRBJ1-5, with TRBD1 as a possible D gene (5 bases). The CDR3 extends over 14 amino acids. With 2 bases removed from V and 4 bases from J, the gap between germline ends came to 12 bases. Per germline, CDR1 DFQATT and CDR2 SNEGSKA (reference sequence).

CDR3 sequence: CASSIIAGGQEETQYF. The CDR3 nucleotides read TGTGCCAGTAGCATTATAGCGGGGGGGCAGGAAGAGACCCAGTACTTC. The V gene is TRBV19, the J gene TRBJ2-5; TRBD2 aligns across 11 bases. This CDR3 has 16 residues. CDR1 LNHDA and CDR2 SQIVND come from the germline V gene (reference sequence). J gave up 3 bases and V 6 bases, and 9 bases lay outside the gene matches.

The sample holds a few counts of this clonotype. The chain is built from TRBV20-1 and TRBJ2-1; a possible D gene is TRBD1 (6 bases). CDR1 is DFQATT, CDR2 SNEGSKA, per germline (reference sequence). The CDR3 runs 17 residues. Trimming pared 1 base from V and 0 bases from J, leaving 16 bases between. Written as DNA, the CDR3 is TGCAGTGCTAGAGTTGTATCATACAGGGCCTCCTACAATGAGCAGTTCTTC. Translating it yields CSARVVSYRASYNEQFF.